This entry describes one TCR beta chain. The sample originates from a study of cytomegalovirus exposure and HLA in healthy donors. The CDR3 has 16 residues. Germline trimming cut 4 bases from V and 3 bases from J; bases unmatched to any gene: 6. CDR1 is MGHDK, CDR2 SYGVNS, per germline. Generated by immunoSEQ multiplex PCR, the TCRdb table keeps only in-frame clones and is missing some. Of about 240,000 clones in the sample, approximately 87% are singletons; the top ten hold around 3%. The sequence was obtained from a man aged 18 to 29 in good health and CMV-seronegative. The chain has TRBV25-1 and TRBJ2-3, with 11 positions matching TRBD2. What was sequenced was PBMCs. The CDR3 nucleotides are TGTGCCAGCAGTGGTACCGGGACTAGCGGAACAGATACGCAGTATTTT. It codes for CASSGTGTSGTDTQYF.